This T cell receptor (beta chain) was observed in a study of T cell changes during pregnancy in multiple sclerosis. TCRdb's copy holds only in-frame clones and misses some; the assay was immunoSEQ multiplex PCR. The sample lists roughly 110,000 clones; roughly nine tenths were seen once. Trimming cost V 3 bases and J 3 bases, with 12 bases left between them. Germline CDR1 and CDR2: SGHTA and FQGNSA. The CDR3 totals 14 residues. The chain has TRBV7-2 and TRBJ2-7; TRBD2 is a possible D gene (6 bases). The clonotype originates from a female donor with multiple sclerosis, enrolled in a pregnancy study. Sample: peripheral blood, taken before pregnancy. The CDR3 sequence: CASSFGGFSYEQYF. DNA for the CDR3: TGTGCCAGCAGCTTTGGAGGGTTTAGCTACGAGCAGTACTTC.